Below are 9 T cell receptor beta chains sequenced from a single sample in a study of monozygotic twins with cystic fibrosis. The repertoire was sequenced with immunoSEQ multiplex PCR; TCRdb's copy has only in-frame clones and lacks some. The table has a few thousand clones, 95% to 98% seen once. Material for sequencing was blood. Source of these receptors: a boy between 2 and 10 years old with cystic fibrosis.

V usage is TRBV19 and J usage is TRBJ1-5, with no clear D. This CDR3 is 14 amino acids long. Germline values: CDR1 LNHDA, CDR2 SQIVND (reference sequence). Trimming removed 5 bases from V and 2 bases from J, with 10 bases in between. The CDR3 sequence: CASSDNGGNQPQHF. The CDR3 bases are TGTGCCAGTAGTGATAACGGGGGCAATCAGCCCCAGCATTTT.

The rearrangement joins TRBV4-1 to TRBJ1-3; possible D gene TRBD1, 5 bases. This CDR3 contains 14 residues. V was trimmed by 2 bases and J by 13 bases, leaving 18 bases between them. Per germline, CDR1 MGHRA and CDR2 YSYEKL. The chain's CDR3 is CASSQLDGGDVIYF. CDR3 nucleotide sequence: TGCGCCAGCAGCCAACTAGACGGGGGAGACGTAATATATTTT.

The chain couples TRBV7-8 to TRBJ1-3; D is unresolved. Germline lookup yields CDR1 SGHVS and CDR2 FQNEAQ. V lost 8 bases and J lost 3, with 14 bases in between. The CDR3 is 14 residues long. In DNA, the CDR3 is TGTGCCAGCGGCAATGGCCGGGTTGGAAACACCATATATTTT. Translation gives CASGNGRVGNTIYF.

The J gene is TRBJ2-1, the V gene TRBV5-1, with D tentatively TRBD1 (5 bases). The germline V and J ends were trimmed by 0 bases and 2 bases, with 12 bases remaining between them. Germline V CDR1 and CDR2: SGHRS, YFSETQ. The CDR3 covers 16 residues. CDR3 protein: CASSLEAGWAYNEQFF. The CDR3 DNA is TGCGCCAGCAGCTTGGAGGCAGGGTGGGCCTACAATGAGCAGTTCTTC. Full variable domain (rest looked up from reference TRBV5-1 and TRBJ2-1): KAGVTQTPRYLIKTRGQQVTLSCSPISGHRSVSWYQQTPGQGLQFLFEYFSETQRNKGNFPGRFSGRQFSNSRSEMNVSTLELGDSALYLCASSLEAGWAYNEQFFGPGTRLTVL.

CDR3 sequence (DNA): TGTGCCAGCAGCCCTCGAGTGGGGTATGGCTACACCTTC. Its translation: CASSPRVGYGYTF. This chain links TRBV7-2 with TRBJ1-2; D not resolved. The CDR3 consists of 13 residues. V was trimmed by 5 bases and J by 5 bases, leaving 12 bases between them. Germline V gives CDR1 SGHTA, CDR2 FQGNSA.

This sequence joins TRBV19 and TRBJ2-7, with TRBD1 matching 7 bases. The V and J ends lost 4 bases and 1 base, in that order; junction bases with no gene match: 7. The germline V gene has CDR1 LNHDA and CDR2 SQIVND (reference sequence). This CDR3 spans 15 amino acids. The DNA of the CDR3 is TGTGCCAGTAGTAGGGACCACAGGGGATCCTACGAGCAGTACGTC. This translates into CASSRDHRGSYEQYV.

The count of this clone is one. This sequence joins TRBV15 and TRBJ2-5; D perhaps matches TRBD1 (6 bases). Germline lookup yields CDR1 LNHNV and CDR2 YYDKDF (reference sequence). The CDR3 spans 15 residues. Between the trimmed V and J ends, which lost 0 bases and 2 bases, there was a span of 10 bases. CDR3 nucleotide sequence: TGTGCCACCAGCAGAGATCCTGGACAGCAAGAGACCCAGTACTTC. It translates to CATSRDPGQQETQYF.

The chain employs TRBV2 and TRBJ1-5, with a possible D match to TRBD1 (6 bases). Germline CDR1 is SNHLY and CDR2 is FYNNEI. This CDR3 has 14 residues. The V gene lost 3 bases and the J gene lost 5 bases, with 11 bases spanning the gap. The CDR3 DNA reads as TGTGCCAGCAGTGATGATAGGGGGTATCAGCCCCAGCATTTT. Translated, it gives CASSDDRGYQPQHF.

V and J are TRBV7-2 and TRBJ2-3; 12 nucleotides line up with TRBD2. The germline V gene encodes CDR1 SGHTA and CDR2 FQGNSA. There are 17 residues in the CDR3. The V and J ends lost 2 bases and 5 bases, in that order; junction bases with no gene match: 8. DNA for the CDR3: TGTGCCAGCAGCTTAAAACTAGCGGGGGGTGGCAGAGATACGCAGTATTTT. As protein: CASSLKLAGGGRDTQYF.